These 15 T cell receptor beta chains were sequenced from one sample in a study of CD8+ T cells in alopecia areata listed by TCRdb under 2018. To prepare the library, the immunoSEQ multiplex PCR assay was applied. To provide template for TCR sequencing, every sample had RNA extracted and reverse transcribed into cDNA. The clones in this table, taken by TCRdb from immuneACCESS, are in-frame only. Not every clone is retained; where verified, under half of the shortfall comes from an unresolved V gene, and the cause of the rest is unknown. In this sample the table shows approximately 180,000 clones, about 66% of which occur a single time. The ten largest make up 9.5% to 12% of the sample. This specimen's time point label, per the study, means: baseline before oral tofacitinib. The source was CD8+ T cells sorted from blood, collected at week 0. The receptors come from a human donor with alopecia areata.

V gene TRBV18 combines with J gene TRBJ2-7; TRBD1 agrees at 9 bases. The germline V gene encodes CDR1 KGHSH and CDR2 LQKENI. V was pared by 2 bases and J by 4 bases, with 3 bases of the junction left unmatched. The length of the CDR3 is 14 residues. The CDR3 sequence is CASSPRDRVYEQYF. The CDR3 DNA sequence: TGTGCCAGCTCACCAAGGGACAGGGTGTACGAGCAGTACTTC.

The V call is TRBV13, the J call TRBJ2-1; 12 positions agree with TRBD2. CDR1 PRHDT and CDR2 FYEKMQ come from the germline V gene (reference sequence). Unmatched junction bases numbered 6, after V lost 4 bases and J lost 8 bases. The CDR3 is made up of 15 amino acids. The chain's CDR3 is CASSYPSGGAYEQFF. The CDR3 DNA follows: TGTGCCAGCAGCTATCCTAGCGGGGGGGCGTATGAGCAGTTCTTC.

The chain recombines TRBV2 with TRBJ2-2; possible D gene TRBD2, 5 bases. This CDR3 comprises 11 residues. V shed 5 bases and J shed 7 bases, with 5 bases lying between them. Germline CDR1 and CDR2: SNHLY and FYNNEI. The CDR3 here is CASSTSGELFF. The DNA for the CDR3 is TGTGCCAGCAGTACTAGCGGGGAGCTGTTTTTT.

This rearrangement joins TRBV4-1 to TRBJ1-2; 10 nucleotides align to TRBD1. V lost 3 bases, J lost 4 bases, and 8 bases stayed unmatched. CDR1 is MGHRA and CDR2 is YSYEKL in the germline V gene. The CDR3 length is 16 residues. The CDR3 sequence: CASSQEWTGGAYGYTF. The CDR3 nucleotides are TGCGCCAGCAGCCAGGAGTGGACAGGGGGAGCCTATGGCTACACCTTC.

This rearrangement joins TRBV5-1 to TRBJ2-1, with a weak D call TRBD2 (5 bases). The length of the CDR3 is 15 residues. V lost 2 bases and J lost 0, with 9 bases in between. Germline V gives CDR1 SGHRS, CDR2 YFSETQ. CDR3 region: CASSFAGSSYNEQFF. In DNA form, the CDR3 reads TGCGCCAGCAGCTTTGCTGGGAGCTCCTACAATGAGCAGTTCTTC.

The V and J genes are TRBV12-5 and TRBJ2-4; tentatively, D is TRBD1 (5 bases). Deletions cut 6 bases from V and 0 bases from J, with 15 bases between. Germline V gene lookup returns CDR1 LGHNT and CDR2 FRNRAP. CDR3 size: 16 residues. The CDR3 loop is CASGPDRRLAKNIQYF. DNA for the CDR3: TGTGCTAGTGGCCCAGACAGAAGATTAGCCAAAAACATTCAGTACTTC.

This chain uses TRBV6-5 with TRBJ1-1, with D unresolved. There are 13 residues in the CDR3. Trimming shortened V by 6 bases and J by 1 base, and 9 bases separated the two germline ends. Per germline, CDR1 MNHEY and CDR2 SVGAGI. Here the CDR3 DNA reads TGTGCCAGCAGGCCCTCGAAGAACACTGAAGCTTTCTTT. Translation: CASRPSKNTEAFF.

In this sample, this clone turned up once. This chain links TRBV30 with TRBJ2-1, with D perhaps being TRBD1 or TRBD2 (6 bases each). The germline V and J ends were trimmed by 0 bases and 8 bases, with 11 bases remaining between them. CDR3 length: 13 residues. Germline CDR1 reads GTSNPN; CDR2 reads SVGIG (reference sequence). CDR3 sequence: CAWSVRGPHEQFF. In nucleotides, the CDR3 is TGTGCCTGGAGTGTACGGGGGCCTCATGAGCAGTTCTTC.

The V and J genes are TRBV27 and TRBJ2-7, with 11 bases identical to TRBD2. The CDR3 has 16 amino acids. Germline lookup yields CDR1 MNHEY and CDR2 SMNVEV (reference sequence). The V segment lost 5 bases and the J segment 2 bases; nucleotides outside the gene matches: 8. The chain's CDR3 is CASSDHGTSGPYEQYF. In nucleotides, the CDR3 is TGTGCCAGCAGTGACCACGGGACTAGCGGCCCCTACGAGCAGTACTTC.

CDR3 sequence reads: CASRGTGGESGQFF. The CDR3 DNA sequence: TGTGCCAGCAGGGGGACAGGGGGCGAATCTGGGCAGTTCTTC. V gene TRBV2 combines with J gene TRBJ2-1; 12 bases map to TRBD1. The length of the CDR3 is 14 residues. Looked up from germline, CDR1 is SNHLY and CDR2 is FYNNEI. V lost 6 bases, J lost 12 bases, and 9 bases stayed unmatched.

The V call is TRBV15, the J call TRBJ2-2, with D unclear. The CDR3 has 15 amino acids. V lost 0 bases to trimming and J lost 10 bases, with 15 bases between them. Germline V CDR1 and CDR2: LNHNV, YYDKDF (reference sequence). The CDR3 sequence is CATSRDILLSAELFF. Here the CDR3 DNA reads TGTGCCACCAGCAGAGATATACTATTGTCCGCGGAGCTGTTTTTT.

Written as DNA, the CDR3 is TGTGCCAGCAGTTTAAGTCAAGAGACCCAGTACTTC. Translating gives CASSLSQETQYF. The chain uses TRBV6-6 and TRBJ2-5; D unclear. Germline V gene lookup returns CDR1 MNHNY and CDR2 SVGAGI (reference sequence). V gave up 4 bases and J gave up 2 bases, with 5 bases separating them. CDR3 length: 12 amino acids.

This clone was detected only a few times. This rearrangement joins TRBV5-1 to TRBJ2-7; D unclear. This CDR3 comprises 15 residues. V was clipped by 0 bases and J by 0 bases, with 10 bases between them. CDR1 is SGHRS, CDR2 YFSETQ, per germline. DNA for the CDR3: TGCGCCAGCAGCTTGGCCGCGGCCTACTCCTACGAGCAGTACTTC. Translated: CASSLAAAYSYEQYF.

CDR3 sequence: CASTLSRTEQYF. The CDR3, as DNA: TGTGCCAGCACCTTGAGTCGAACGGAGCAGTACTTC. J is TRBJ2-7 and V is TRBV7-9; D ambiguous. Between the trimmed V and J ends, which lost 7 bases and 7 bases, there was a span of 14 bases. Germline values: CDR1 SEHNR, CDR2 FQNEAQ (reference sequence). There are 12 residues in the CDR3.

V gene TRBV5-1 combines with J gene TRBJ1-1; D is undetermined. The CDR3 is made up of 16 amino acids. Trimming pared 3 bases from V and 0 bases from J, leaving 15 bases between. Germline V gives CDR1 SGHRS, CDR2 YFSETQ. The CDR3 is CASSSPPFGMNTEAFF. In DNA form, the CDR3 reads TGCGCCAGCAGCTCCCCTCCGTTCGGAATGAACACTGAAGCTTTCTTT.